Listed here are 19 T cell receptor beta chains from one sample, sequenced in a study of T cells and copy number aberrations in small-cell lung cancer. Produced via immunoSEQ multiplex PCR; TCRdb's table is partial and in-frame only. The sample shows about 990 clones, about nine tenths of them seen only once. Source material: tumor tissue. The receptors were gathered from a man aged 60-69 years with small cell lung cancer.

The rearrangement joins TRBV18 to TRBJ2-1; TRBD2 agrees at 7 bases. V lost 3 bases, J lost 6 bases, and 11 bases stayed unmatched. Germline-derived CDR1 and CDR2 are KGHSH and LQKENI. The CDR3 is 16 amino acids. The CDR3 coding sequence is TGTGCCAGCTCACCTGAACAGCGGGGTAGAAGCAATGAGCAGTTCTTC. Translation: CASSPEQRGRSNEQFF.

The chain couples TRBV4-1 to TRBJ1-1, with 10 bases that match TRBD1. CDR1 is MGHRA, CDR2 YSYEKL, per germline. The CDR3 contains 14 residues. After removal of 1 base from V and 10 bases from J, the junction contained 6 bases not matched to a gene. CDR3 residues: CASSQVVDRGTAFF. Here the CDR3 DNA reads TGCGCCAGCAGCCAAGTTGTGGACAGGGGGACAGCTTTCTTT.

This rearrangement joins TRBV19 to TRBJ2-3; 13 bases map to TRBD2. Per the germline V gene, CDR1 is LNHDA and CDR2 is SQIVND (reference sequence). This CDR3 region has 17 residues. The junction had 6 bases not matched to a gene; V was cut back by 4 bases and J by 2 bases. The chain's CDR3 is CASSTGTSGTNTDTQYF. The DNA of the CDR3 is TGTGCCAGTAGTACCGGGACTAGCGGGACCAACACAGATACGCAGTATTTT.

This chain connects TRBV13 to TRBJ2-7; no firm D call. Per the germline V gene, CDR1 is PRHDT and CDR2 is FYEKMQ (reference sequence). The CDR3 loop spans 11 amino acids. The germline V and J ends were trimmed by 3 bases and 4 bases, with 4 bases remaining between them. This CDR3 is CASSLGYEQYF. The CDR3 coding sequence is TGTGCCAGCAGCTTGGGGTACGAGCAGTACTTC.

This chain's CDR3 is CASSDVGQGWDEAFF. CDR3 sequence (DNA): TGTGCCAGCAGTGATGTTGGACAGGGGTGGGATGAAGCTTTCTTT. The chain combines TRBV2 with TRBJ1-1, with 9 bases identical to TRBD1. Unmatched junction bases numbered 9, after V lost 3 bases and J lost 7 bases. The germline V gene has CDR1 SNHLY and CDR2 FYNNEI. CDR3 length: 15 amino acids. Full variable domain (rest looked up from reference TRBV2 and TRBJ1-1): EPEVTQTPSHQVTQMGQEVILRCVPISNHLYFYWYRQILGQKVEFLVSFYNNEISEKSEIFDDQFSVERPDGSNFTLKIRSTKLEDSAMYFCASSDVGQGWDEAFFGQGTRLTVV.

The chain combines TRBV19 with TRBJ1-2; 9 bases map to TRBD1. The V and J ends lost 3 bases and 2 bases, in that order; junction bases with no gene match: 1. The CDR3 has 14 amino acids. The germline V gene has CDR1 LNHDA and CDR2 SQIVND (reference sequence). The CDR3 loop reads CASSMGTGNYGYTF. CDR3 in DNA: TGTGCCAGTAGTATGGGGACAGGGAACTATGGCTACACCTTC.

The rearrangement joins TRBV2 to TRBJ2-2, with D perhaps TRBD2 (5 bases). CDR1 and CDR2 from the germline V gene are SNHLY and FYNNEI. The CDR3 is 12 residues long. V dropped 5 bases and J dropped 5 bases, with 6 bases sitting between them. In nucleotides, the CDR3 is TGTGCCAGCAGTTCGGGGACCGGGGAGCTGTTTTTT. As protein: CASSSGTGELFF. The whole variable domain, remainder taken from reference TRBV2 and TRBJ2-2, is EPEVTQTPSHQVTQMGQEVILRCVPISNHLYFYWYRQILGQKVEFLVSFYNNEISEKSEIFDDQFSVERPDGSNFTLKIRSTKLEDSAMYFCASSSGTGELFFGEGSRLTVL.

Worth noting for this clone: Other DNA sequences in this specimen translate into the identical CDR3. The chain has TRBV28 and TRBJ1-2; the D gene is possibly TRBD1 (5 bases). Per germline, CDR1 MDHEN and CDR2 SYDVKM. There are 13 residues in the CDR3. Trimming took off 6 bases at V and 4 bases at J, with 12 bases between the two ends. The CDR3 DNA reads TGTGCCAGCAGCTCCGACAGTTCCTATGGCTACACCTTC. Encoded protein: CASSSDSSYGYTF.

This sequence joins TRBV27 and TRBJ2-1, with 7 positions matching TRBD1. CDR1 is MNHEY and CDR2 is SMNVEV in the germline V gene (reference sequence). With 1 base clipped from V and 2 bases from J, the junction kept 2 bases outside the gene matches. The CDR3 totals 15 residues. CDR3 loop: CASSLYRGTYNEQFF. The CDR3 nucleotides read TGTGCCAGCAGTTTATACAGGGGCACCTACAATGAGCAGTTCTTC.

The rearrangement joins TRBV29-1 to TRBJ1-1; no reliable D call. The CDR3 sequence is 14 residues long. V was cut by 6 bases and J by 3 bases, with 17 bases left in between. Germline CDR1 and CDR2: SQVTM and ANQGSEA. The CDR3 loop reads CSVGLESKYTEAFF. For the CDR3, the DNA is TGCAGCGTAGGGTTGGAGTCGAAGTACACTGAAGCTTTCTTT.

The chain combines TRBV6-5 with TRBJ1-4, with 7 bases fitting TRBD1. The CDR3 covers 13 residues. Germline V gene sequence: CDR1 MNHEY, CDR2 SVGAGI. Trimming cost V 7 bases and J 7 bases; bases outside gene matches: 6. The CDR3 here is CASKRGPGEKLFF. Written as DNA, the CDR3 is TGTGCCAGCAAAAGGGGGCCGGGTGAAAAACTGTTTTTT.

The chain carries TRBV20-1 and TRBJ1-1, with D unresolved. This CDR3 has 11 amino acids. Germline CDR1 is DFQATT and CDR2 is SNEGSKA (reference sequence). V lost 3 bases to trimming and J lost 6 bases, with 8 bases between them. The CDR3 sequence is CSARLVAEAFF. CDR3 DNA sequence: TGCAGTGCTAGGTTGGTGGCTGAAGCTTTCTTT.

This chain connects TRBV9 to TRBJ2-7; D may be TRBD2 (5 bases). The CDR3 is 17 residues long. Deletions cut 3 bases from V and 6 bases from J, with 25 bases between. Per the germline V gene, CDR1 is SGDLS and CDR2 is YYNGEE. The CDR3 DNA is TGTGCCAGCAGCGCGGACTTGCGCCGAGTGGAACTCTCCGAGCAGTACTTC. This gives the protein CASSADLRRVELSEQYF. Based on the CDR3 plus reference TRBV9 and TRBJ2-7, the full variable domain is DSGVTQTPKHLITATGQRVTLRCSPRSGDLSVYWYQQSLDQGLQFLIQYYNGEERAKGNILERFSAQQFPDLHSELNLSSLELGDSALYFCASSADLRRVELSEQYFGPGTRLTVT.

This chain links TRBV28 with TRBJ1-1, with D possibly matching TRBD1 (6 bases). CDR1 is MDHEN and CDR2 is SYDVKM in the germline V gene. Trimming removed 6 bases at V and 5 bases at J, with 13 bases between. This CDR3 has 13 amino acids. CDR3 protein: CASRIQGWTEAFF. CDR3 in DNA: TGTGCCAGCAGGATACAGGGTTGGACTGAAGCTTTCTTT.

The gene calls are TRBV5-4 and TRBJ1-1, with D perhaps TRBD1 (5 bases). V was cut by 4 bases and J by 3 bases, with 16 bases left in between. The germline V gene has CDR1 SGHNT and CDR2 YYREEE (reference sequence). The CDR3 is 15 residues long. CDR3 nucleotides: TGTGCCAGCAGCGATCAACCGGAGGGGTACACTGAAGCTTTCTTT. This sequence encodes CASSDQPEGYTEAFF.

The chain joins TRBV30 to TRBJ1-6, with 10 bases that match TRBD1. CDR1 and CDR2 (germline): GTSNPN, SVGIG (reference sequence). This CDR3 is 14 amino acids long. V was clipped by 5 bases and J by 12 bases; unmatched bases: 10. CDR3 nucleotide sequence: TGTGCCTGGCGCAGGGACAGGGGAAGAGGACCCCTCCACTTT. Its translation is CAWRRDRGRGPLHF.

This clone was recorded only once. The chain uses TRBV4-1 and TRBJ2-2; 9 bases are shared with TRBD2. The CDR3 contains 15 residues. The germline gives CDR1 MGHRA, CDR2 YSYEKL. V was pared by 0 bases and J by 4 bases, with 0 bases of the junction left unmatched. The CDR3 nucleotides are TGCGCCAGCAGCCAAGATAGCGGGAGCACCGGGGAGCTGTTTTTT. Its translation is CASSQDSGSTGELFF.

The J gene is TRBJ2-1, the V gene TRBV16; 8 bases are shared with TRBD2. Losses at the gene ends were 0 bases for V and 7 bases for J; bases not matched to a gene: 5. Germline CDR1 and CDR2: KGHSY and FQNENV. The CDR3 length is 15 residues. As DNA, the CDR3 is TGTGCCAGCAGCCAATCCAACCGGGGGGGGAATGAGCAGTTCTTC. Its protein product is CASSQSNRGGNEQFF.

This clone appeared once. This chain's CDR3 is CAWASGGYEQYF. The CDR3 DNA sequence: TGTGCCTGGGCTAGCGGGGGATACGAGCAGTACTTC. V and J are TRBV7-9 and TRBJ2-7, with 10 bases lining up with TRBD2. There are 12 residues in the CDR3. The trim removed 11 bases at V and 4 bases at J, leaving 5 bases unmatched. Looked up from germline, CDR1 is SEHNR and CDR2 is FQNEAQ (reference sequence).